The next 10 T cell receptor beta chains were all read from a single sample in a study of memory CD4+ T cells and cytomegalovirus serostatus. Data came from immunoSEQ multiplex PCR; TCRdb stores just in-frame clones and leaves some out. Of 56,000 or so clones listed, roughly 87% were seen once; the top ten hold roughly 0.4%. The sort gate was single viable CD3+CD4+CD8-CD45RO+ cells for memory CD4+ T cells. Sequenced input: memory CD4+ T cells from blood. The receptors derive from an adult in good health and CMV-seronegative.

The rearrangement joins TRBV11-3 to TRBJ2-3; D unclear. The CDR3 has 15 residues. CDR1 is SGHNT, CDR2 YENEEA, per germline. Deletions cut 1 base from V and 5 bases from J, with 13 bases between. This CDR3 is CASSLGLTTIDTQYF. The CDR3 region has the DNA TGTGCCAGCAGCTTAGGCCTAACTACAATAGATACGCAGTATTTT.

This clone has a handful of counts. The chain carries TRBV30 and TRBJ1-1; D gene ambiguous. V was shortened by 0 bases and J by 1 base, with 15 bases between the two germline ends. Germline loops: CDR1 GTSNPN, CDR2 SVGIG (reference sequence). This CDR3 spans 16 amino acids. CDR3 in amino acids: CAWSVPAPRRNTEAFF. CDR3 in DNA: TGTGCCTGGAGTGTCCCAGCCCCCAGGAGGAACACTGAAGCTTTCTTT.

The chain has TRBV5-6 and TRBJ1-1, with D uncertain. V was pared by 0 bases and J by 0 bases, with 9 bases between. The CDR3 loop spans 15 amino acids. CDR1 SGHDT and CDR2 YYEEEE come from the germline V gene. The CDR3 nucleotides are TGTGCCAGCAGCTTGGTCGAGACATTGAACACTGAAGCTTTCTTT. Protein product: CASSLVETLNTEAFF.

The CDR3 is CASSPRAPDGYTF. The CDR3 DNA reads as TGTGCCAGCAGTCCCCGGGCCCCGGACGGCTACACCTTC. V usage is TRBV6-1 and J usage is TRBJ1-2; D unresolved. Trimming stripped 5 bases from V and 8 bases from J, with 15 bases between. The CDR3 extends over 13 amino acids. Germline V lookup: CDR1 MNHNS, CDR2 SASEGT.

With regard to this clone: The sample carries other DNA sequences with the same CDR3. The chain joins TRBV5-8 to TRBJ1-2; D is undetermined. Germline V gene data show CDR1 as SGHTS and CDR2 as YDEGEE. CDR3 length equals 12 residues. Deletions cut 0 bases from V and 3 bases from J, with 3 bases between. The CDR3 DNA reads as TGTGCCAGCAGCTTGGCCCACTATGGCTACACCTTC. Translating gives CASSLAHYGYTF.

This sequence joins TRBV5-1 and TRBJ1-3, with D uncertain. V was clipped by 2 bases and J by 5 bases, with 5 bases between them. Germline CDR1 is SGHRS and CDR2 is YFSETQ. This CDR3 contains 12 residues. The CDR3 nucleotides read TGCGCCAGCAGCTTTGACAGAAACACCATATATTTT. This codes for CASSFDRNTIYF.

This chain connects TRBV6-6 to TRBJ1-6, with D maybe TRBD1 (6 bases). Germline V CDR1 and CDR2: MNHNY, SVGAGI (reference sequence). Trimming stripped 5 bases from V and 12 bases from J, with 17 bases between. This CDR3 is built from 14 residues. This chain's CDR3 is CASSGRTAIGPLHF. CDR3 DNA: TGTGCCAGCAGTGGACGGACAGCGATAGGACCCCTCCACTTT.

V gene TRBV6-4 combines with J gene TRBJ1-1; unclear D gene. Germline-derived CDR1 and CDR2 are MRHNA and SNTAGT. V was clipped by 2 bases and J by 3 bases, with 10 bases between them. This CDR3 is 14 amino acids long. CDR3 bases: TGTGCCAGCAGTGACAGAACAAGGTACACTGAAGCTTTCTTT. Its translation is CASSDRTRYTEAFF.

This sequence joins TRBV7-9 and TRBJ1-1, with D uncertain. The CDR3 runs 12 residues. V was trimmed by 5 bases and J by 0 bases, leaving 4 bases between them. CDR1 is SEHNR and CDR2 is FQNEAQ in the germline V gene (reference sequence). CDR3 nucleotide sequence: TGTGCCAGCAGCATCTTGAACACTGAAGCTTTCTTT. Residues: CASSILNTEAFF.

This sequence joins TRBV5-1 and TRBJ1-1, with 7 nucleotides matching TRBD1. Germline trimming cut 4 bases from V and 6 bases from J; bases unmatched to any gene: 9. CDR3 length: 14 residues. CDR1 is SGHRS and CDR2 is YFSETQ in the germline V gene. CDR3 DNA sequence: TGCGCCAGCAGCCCAGGAGGGGGCTTTCCTGAAGCTTTCTTT. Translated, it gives CASSPGGGFPEAFF.